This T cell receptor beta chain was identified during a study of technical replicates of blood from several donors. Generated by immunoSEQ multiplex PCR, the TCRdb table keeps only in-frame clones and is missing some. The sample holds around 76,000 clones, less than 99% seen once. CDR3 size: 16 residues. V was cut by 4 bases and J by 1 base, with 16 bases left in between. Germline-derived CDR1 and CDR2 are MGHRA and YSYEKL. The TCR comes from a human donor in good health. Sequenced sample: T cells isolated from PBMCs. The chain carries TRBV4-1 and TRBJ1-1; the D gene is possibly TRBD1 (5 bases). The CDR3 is CASSLGPGGTNTEAFF. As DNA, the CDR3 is TGCGCCAGCAGCCTCGGCCCCGGGGGAACGAACACTGAAGCTTTCTTT.